A single sample is the source of the 24 T cell receptor beta chains below, sequenced in a study of cytomegalovirus exposure and HLA in healthy donors. PCR was performed using 60 Vbeta and 13 Jbeta primers. The protocol was immunoSEQ multiplex PCR, while the TCRdb copy is restricted to in-frame clones and leaves out a portion. The sample consists of roughly 100,000 clones, around 77% of them appearing once. The specimen sequenced was PBMCs. These receptors were collected from a male donor in good health and CMV-seropositive.

This clone was counted a single time. V is TRBV28 and J is TRBJ2-1; 8 nucleotides match TRBD2. V trimming: 6 bases; J trimming: 5 bases; junction bases outside the gene matches: 9. CDR1 is MDHEN, CDR2 SYDVKM, per germline. The CDR3 is 15 residues long. CDR3 bases: TGTGCCAGCAGACCCCCTAGCGGGTCCCACAATGAGCAGTTCTTC. Translated, it gives CASRPPSGSHNEQFF. Full variable domain (missing parts from reference TRBV28 and TRBJ2-1): DVKVTQSSRYLVKRTGEKVFLECVQDMDHENMFWYRQDPGLGLRLIYFSYDVKMKEKGDIPEGYSVSREKKERFSLILESASTNQTSMYLCASRPPSGSHNEQFFGPGTRLTVL.

In this sample, this clone turned up a few times. CDR3 coding DNA: TGCGCCAGCAGCCGAGAAGAAGAGAGGTATGGCTACACCTTC. Its translation: CASSREEERYGYTF. V and J are TRBV5-1 and TRBJ1-2, with unresolved D. The CDR3 totals 14 residues. The V gene's germline CDR1 is SGHRS and CDR2 YFSETQ. The germline V and J ends were trimmed by 4 bases and 5 bases, with 15 bases remaining between them.

This clone has just one count. This chain joins TRBV6-4 and TRBJ2-5; TRBD1 is a possible D gene (5 bases). Germline CDR1 reads MRHNA; CDR2 reads SNTAGT. The CDR3 runs to 13 residues. With 9 bases removed from V and 5 bases from J, the gap between germline ends came to 16 bases. The DNA for the CDR3 is TGTGCCAGTTCACCAGGGTTGGGGGAGACCCAGTACTTC. It yields the protein CASSPGLGETQYF.

Written as DNA, the CDR3 is TGTGCCAGCAGTGAAGGGAGGGCAGAGCAGTTCTTC. Translated, it gives CASSEGRAEQFF. The gene calls are TRBV6-1 and TRBJ2-1; D is possibly TRBD2 (6 bases). The germline gives CDR1 MNHNS, CDR2 SASEGT. V gave up 1 base and J gave up 10 bases, with 8 bases separating them. The CDR3 runs 12 residues.

This rearrangement joins TRBV9 to TRBJ2-7; TRBD2 matches at 7 bases. Germline V gene sequence: CDR1 SGDLS, CDR2 YYNGEE. V dropped 3 bases and J dropped 12; count of bases not matched to a gene: 6. This CDR3 spans 11 amino acids. The CDR3 nucleotides are TGTGCCAGCAGCGACCCTGGGGGGGTGTACTTC. This sequence encodes CASSDPGGVYF.

The V and J genes are TRBV19 and TRBJ2-1; D not certain. The length of the CDR3 is 13 residues. Per the germline V gene, CDR1 is LNHDA and CDR2 is SQIVND (reference sequence). Trimming cost V 1 base and J 3 bases, with 4 bases left between them. CDR3 sequence reads: CASSIASYNEQFF. The CDR3 DNA reads TGTGCCAGTAGTATAGCCAGCTACAATGAGCAGTTCTTC. Complete variable domain (other parts from reference TRBV19 and TRBJ2-1): DGGITQSPKYLFRKEGQNVTLSCEQNLNHDAMYWYRQDPGQGLRLIYYSQIVNDFQKGDIAEGYSVSREKKESFPLTVTSAQKNPTAFYLCASSIASYNEQFFGPGTRLTVL.

This chain links TRBV11-2 with TRBJ1-4; D is unclear. V was trimmed by 5 bases and J by 0 bases, leaving 10 bases between them. The CDR3 sequence is 15 residues long. Germline V lookup: CDR1 SGHAT, CDR2 FQNNGV. The CDR3 sequence: CASSPRGATNEKLFF. CDR3 bases: TGTGCCAGCAGCCCCCGGGGTGCAACTAATGAAAAACTGTTTTTT.

The rearrangement links TRBV7-3 to TRBJ2-2, with TRBD1 matching 8 bases. CDR3 length: 15 amino acids. Germline V gene data show CDR1 as SGHTA and CDR2 as FQGTGA. The ends lost 4 bases at V and 1 base at J; junction bases unmatched: 2. As DNA, the CDR3 is TGTGCCAGCAGCTCCGGGACAGGGAACACCGGGGAGCTGTTTTTT. Translated: CASSSGTGNTGELFF.

The rearrangement uses TRBV5-1 and TRBJ2-7; the match to TRBD1 covers 8 bases. The CDR3 runs to 14 residues. Germline V gives CDR1 SGHRS, CDR2 YFSETQ. J lost 7 bases, V lost 0 bases, and 6 bases had no gene match. CDR3 sequence (DNA): TGCGCCAGCAGCTTGGTTCAGGGGGCGAGGGAGCAGTACTTC. Translated: CASSLVQGAREQYF.

The J gene is TRBJ2-7, the V gene TRBV28; 8 bases line up with TRBD1. Trimming took 1 base from V and 3 from J; bases not matched to a gene: 2. This CDR3 contains 14 residues. The germline V gene has CDR1 MDHEN and CDR2 SYDVKM. The CDR3 here is CASSLLTGGYEQYF. The CDR3 DNA reads TGTGCCAGCAGTTTATTAACAGGGGGCTACGAGCAGTACTTC.

This rearrangement joins TRBV18 to TRBJ1-1; D is unclear. The CDR3 extends over 15 amino acids. V lost 0 bases and J lost 0, with 8 bases in between. Germline CDR1 reads KGHSH; CDR2 reads LQKENI. The CDR3 DNA sequence: TGTGCCAGCTCACCACCGTCTGTAATGAACACTGAAGCTTTCTTT. As protein: CASSPPSVMNTEAFF.

This rearrangement joins TRBV9 to TRBJ2-1, with D possibly TRBD2 on 5 matching bases. Trimming shortened V by 0 bases and J by 9 bases, and 13 bases separated the two germline ends. Looked up from germline, CDR1 is SGDLS and CDR2 is YYNGEE. The CDR3 length is 14 residues. CDR3 residues: CASSVAWLAPEQFF. DNA for the CDR3: TGTGCCAGCAGCGTAGCTTGGCTAGCCCCTGAGCAGTTCTTC.

The chain joins TRBV5-1 to TRBJ2-7; 8 bases map to TRBD2. This CDR3 is 14 amino acids long. Losses at the gene ends were 4 bases for V and 1 base for J; bases not matched to a gene: 4. In germline, CDR1 is SGHRS, CDR2 YFSETQ. The CDR3 protein is CASSPGGGSYEQYF. CDR3 DNA sequence: TGCGCCAGCAGCCCCGGGGGGGGATCCTACGAGCAGTACTTC.

The gene calls are TRBV4-3 and TRBJ2-2, with TRBD2 matching over 7 bases. V was pared by 1 base and J by 1 base, with 3 bases of the junction left unmatched. This CDR3 comprises 16 residues. Germline CDR1 reads LGHNA; CDR2 reads YSLEER. The CDR3 is CASSQGGGLNTGELFF. The CDR3 DNA reads TGCGCCAGCAGCCAAGGGGGAGGGCTGAACACCGGGGAGCTGTTTTTT.

The chain combines TRBV23-1 with TRBJ2-3; 10 nucleotides align to TRBD1. TRBV23-1 is an ORF; its function is uncertain. The CDR3 extends over 19 amino acids. Trimming removed 8 bases from V and 1 base from J; junction bases left unmatched: 18. CDR3 loop: CASVPPGQGTQDGTDTQYF. In DNA, the CDR3 is TGCGCCAGCGTTCCCCCGGGACAGGGGACCCAGGATGGCACAGATACGCAGTATTTT.

The gene calls are TRBV7-2 and TRBJ2-1; weak D call: TRBD2 (6 bases). V was clipped by 1 base and J by 9 bases, with 13 bases between them. The CDR3 loop spans 14 amino acids. Per germline, CDR1 SGHTA and CDR2 FQGNSA. The CDR3 DNA follows: TGTGCCAGCAGCTTAGTGGGGGGTAGGAGTGAGCAGTTCTTC. Amino acid sequence: CASSLVGGRSEQFF.

This chain uses TRBV23-1 with TRBJ2-3, with TRBD2 identical over 7 bases. TRBV23-1 is flagged as an ORF with uncertain function. V lost 3 bases, J lost 2 bases, and 14 bases stayed unmatched. CDR3 size: 18 residues. The CDR3 here is CASSHLGAGDSITDTQYF. CDR3 bases: TGCGCCAGCAGTCACCTTGGGGCGGGGGACTCGATCACAGATACGCAGTATTTT.

This clone showed up just a few times. V gene TRBV7-2 combines with J gene TRBJ2-7, with a possible D match to TRBD2 (6 bases). Trimming cost V 5 bases and J 0 bases, with 14 bases left between them. The CDR3 covers 15 residues. Germline V gives CDR1 SGHTA, CDR2 FQGNSA. CDR3 in DNA: TGTGCCAGCAGCACCTCCGGGACTGGCTCCTACGAGCAGTACTTC. Protein: CASSTSGTGSYEQYF.

The chain uses TRBV7-9 and TRBJ2-5, with 9 bases identical to TRBD1. The end of the DNA fits TRBJ2-7 better, so the J call may be wrong. The germline V gene encodes CDR1 SEHNR and CDR2 FQNEAQ (reference sequence). The CDR3 contains 15 residues. The CDR3 bases are TGTGCCAGCAGCTCAGGACAGGGGTTAGCCTACGAGCAGTACTTC. Its translation is CASSSGQGLAYEQYF.

The rearrangement links TRBV7-9 to TRBJ2-2; a possible D gene is TRBD1 (5 bases). The CDR3 sequence is 15 residues long. Trimming cost V 3 bases and J 2 bases, with 10 bases left between them. Germline CDR1 and CDR2: SEHNR and FQNEAQ (reference sequence). The CDR3, as DNA: TGTGCCAGCAGCTTTTGGCAGGGCAACACCGGGGAGCTGTTTTTT. Amino acids: CASSFWQGNTGELFF.

The sample holds one count of this clone. The rearrangement links TRBV28 to TRBJ2-5; 12 nucleotides align to TRBD2. The V and J ends lost 1 base and 11 bases, in that order; junction bases with no gene match: 11. The CDR3 covers 16 residues. Germline loops: CDR1 MDHEN, CDR2 SYDVKM. CDR3 loop: CASSLLASGRAGEQYF. The CDR3 DNA follows: TGTGCCAGCAGTTTATTAGCTAGCGGGAGGGCTGGTGAGCAGTACTTC.

The J gene is TRBJ2-2, the V gene TRBV6-5; 8 bases agree with TRBD1. This CDR3 is 13 amino acids long. Germline CDR1 MNHEY, CDR2 SVGAGI. J gave up 5 bases and V 5 bases, and 1 base lay outside the gene matches. This CDR3 reads CASSTGGTGELFF. The CDR3 region has the DNA TGTGCCAGCAGTACAGGGGGGACCGGGGAGCTGTTTTTT.

There are a few counts of this clone. V usage is TRBV30 and J usage is TRBJ1-6, with D uncertain. V was cut by 7 bases and J by 9 bases, with 16 bases left in between. CDR1 and CDR2 from the germline V gene are GTSNPN and SVGIG (reference sequence). This CDR3 contains 13 residues. For the CDR3, the DNA is TGTGCCTTGGTGCCCGTCCTCGGTTCACCCCTCCACTTT. Residues: CALVPVLGSPLHF.

The chain links TRBV7-2 to TRBJ2-3; D is perhaps TRBD2 (5 bases). Trimming left V 5 bases short and J 5 bases short, with 20 bases between. CDR1 and CDR2 (germline): SGHTA, FQGNSA. CDR3 length: 16 residues. CDR3 residues: CASSPRLVRERDTQYF. The CDR3, as DNA: TGTGCCAGCAGCCCACGACTGGTCCGGGAAAGAGATACGCAGTATTTT.